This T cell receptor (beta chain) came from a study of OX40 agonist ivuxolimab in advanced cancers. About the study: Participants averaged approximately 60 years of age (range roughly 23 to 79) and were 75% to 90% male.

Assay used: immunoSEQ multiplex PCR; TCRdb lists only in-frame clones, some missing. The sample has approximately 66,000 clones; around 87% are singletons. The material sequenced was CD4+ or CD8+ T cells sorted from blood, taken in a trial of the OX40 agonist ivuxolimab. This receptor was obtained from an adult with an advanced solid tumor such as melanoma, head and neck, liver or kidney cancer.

The CDR3 is CASSSRGQQLILNYGYTF. The CDR3 DNA is TGCGCCAGCAGCTCGCGTGGACAGCAGTTGATCCTTAACTATGGCTACACCTTC. The rearrangement links TRBV5-1 to TRBJ1-2, with D perhaps matching TRBD1 (6 bases). Trimming left V 3 bases short and J 1 base short, with 22 bases between. The length of the CDR3 is 18 residues. CDR1 and CDR2 (germline): SGHRS, YFSETQ.